These 16 T cell receptor beta chains came from one sample sequenced in a study of patients and donors after allogeneic stem cell transplantation. TCRdb reprocessed the RT-PCR reads with MiXCR, giving one entry per CDR3 protein. The data hold fewer than 75,000 distinct CDR3 sequences, with about a quarter observed a single time. Sequenced material: blood, either unsorted or a sorted T cell fraction (not recorded which). Source of these receptors: a human donor who was either an allogeneic HSCT recipient or a stem cell or donor lymphocyte infusion donor (not recorded which). It is not recorded whose cells these are; they may come from a transplant donor.

The rearrangement joins TRBV7-2 to TRBJ2-1; TRBD1 might be the D (5 bases). V shed 0 bases and J shed 5 bases, with 5 bases lying between them. CDR1 is SGHTA, CDR2 FQGNSA, per germline. The CDR3 covers 13 residues. The CDR3 reads CASSLATDNEQFF. CDR3 bases: TGTGCCAGCAGCTTAGCGACAGACAATGAGCAGTTCTTC.

This chain connects TRBV20-1 to TRBJ1-1, with unresolved D. This CDR3 comprises 13 residues. CDR1 is DFQATT, CDR2 SNEGSKA, per germline (reference sequence). The V end was cut by 4 bases, the J end by 4 bases, with 13 bases between. The CDR3 bases are TGCAGTGCTACACTTATGGGGAGCACTGAAGCTTTCTTT. This gives the protein CSATLMGSTEAFF.

V is TRBV4-1 and J is TRBJ1-1; no definite D call. The V end was cut by 2 bases, the J end by 0 bases, with 13 bases between. Per germline, CDR1 MGHRA and CDR2 YSYEKL. There are 16 residues in the CDR3. CDR3 sequence: CASSQLVRQMNTEAFF. For the CDR3, the DNA is TGCGCCAGCAGCCAATTGGTACGTCAAATGAACACTGAAGCTTTCTTT.

This clonotype has more than one count but fewer than ten. The chain has TRBV6-5 and TRBJ2-3; a weak D match, TRBD2 (7 bases). Trimming cost V 7 bases and J 10 bases, with 15 bases left between them. The germline V gene encodes CDR1 MNHEY and CDR2 SVGAGI. The CDR3 runs 12 residues. The CDR3 coding sequence is TGTGCCAGCAAAACGGGGGGCGGGGCGCAGTATTTT. Protein sequence: CASKTGGGAQYF.

This clonotype was counted only a few times. The chain has TRBV5-1 and TRBJ2-2, with 8 bases that match TRBD1. V lost 4 bases and J lost 6; bases outside the gene matches: 8. In germline, CDR1 is SGHRS, CDR2 YFSETQ. The CDR3 is 15 residues long. The CDR3 DNA is TGCGCCAGCAGCGAGAGACAGGGGCGGGCCGGGGAGCTGTTTTTT. Translation: CASSERQGRAGELFF.

This clonotype has a handful of counts. Given the absence of the conserved phenylalanine or tryptophan at the CDR3 end, a read error is likely. CDR3 amino acids: CSAMVTSGGDEQYS. In DNA, the CDR3 is TGCAGTGCTATGGTGACTAGCGGGGGAGACGAGCAGTACTCC. This chain uses TRBV20-1 with TRBJ2-7; 12 bases are a match to TRBD2. The V segment lost 4 bases and the J segment 5 bases; nucleotides outside the gene matches: 6. Germline CDR1 is DFQATT and CDR2 is SNEGSKA (reference sequence). The CDR3 runs to 14 residues.

This clonotype was observed a handful of times. The chain employs TRBV30 and TRBJ1-1, with D possibly being TRBD1 (6 bases). The CDR3 runs to 14 residues. Germline CDR1 is GTSNPN and CDR2 is SVGIG (reference sequence). The V gene lost 2 bases and the J gene lost 7 bases, with 17 bases spanning the gap. Here the CDR3 DNA reads TGTGCCTGGAGTCCAAACTTGAGGGACAATGAAGCTTTCTTT. Amino acid sequence: CAWSPNLRDNEAFF.

This clonotype was recorded a few times. The chain links TRBV19 to TRBJ2-2; D is possibly TRBD1 or TRBD2 (6 bases each). This CDR3 has 15 amino acids. Germline CDR1 and CDR2: LNHDA and SQIVND (reference sequence). Trimming took off 2 bases at V and 2 bases at J, with 9 bases between the two ends. Here the CDR3 DNA reads TGTGCCAGTAGTATACGGGGGACAAACACCGGGGAGCTGTTTTTT. Encoded protein: CASSIRGTNTGELFF.

This chain links TRBV29-1 with TRBJ2-5, with 7 bases aligning to TRBD1. In germline, CDR1 is SQVTM, CDR2 ANQGSEA. The CDR3 length is 13 residues. Trimming took 6 bases from V and 2 from J; bases not matched to a gene: 6. CDR3 sequence: CSVRRDRQETQYF. In DNA form, the CDR3 reads TGCAGCGTCCGCCGGGACAGACAAGAGACCCAGTACTTC.

This clonotype was observed a few times. The chain uses TRBV7-9 and TRBJ2-3, with D unresolved. This CDR3 has 17 residues. Per the germline V gene, CDR1 is SEHNR and CDR2 is FQNEAQ (reference sequence). V lost 0 bases, J lost 0 bases, and 13 bases lay in between. This CDR3 reads CASSLAAGLSSTDTQYF. CDR3 DNA sequence: TGTGCCAGCAGCTTAGCGGCAGGCCTATCTAGCACAGATACGCAGTATTTT.

The V and J genes are TRBV10-3 and TRBJ2-6; no firm D call. Trimming stripped 3 bases from V and 7 bases from J, with 19 bases between. Germline assignment: CDR1 ENHRY and CDR2 SYGVKD. The CDR3 loop spans 17 amino acids. The CDR3 spells CAISEAGRSPFANVLTF. The CDR3, as DNA: TGTGCCATCAGTGAAGCTGGCAGGTCTCCCTTCGCCAACGTCCTGACTTTC.

This chain links TRBV29-1 with TRBJ2-3, with 12 bases lining up with TRBD2. CDR3 length: 16 amino acids. Per germline, CDR1 SQVTM and CDR2 ANQGSEA. Trimming took 2 bases from V and 2 from J; bases not matched to a gene: 5. The CDR3 region is CSVEYRTSGVTDTQYF. The CDR3, as DNA: TGCAGCGTTGAATATCGGACTAGCGGGGTCACAGATACGCAGTATTTT.

The rearrangement joins TRBV20-1 to TRBJ2-3, with TRBD2 identical over 9 bases. V shed 6 bases and J 4 bases; nucleotides not matched to a gene: 11. The CDR3 covers 15 residues. The germline gives CDR1 DFQATT, CDR2 SNEGSKA (reference sequence). This CDR3 reads CSAVLAGNWPDTQYF. The CDR3 bases are TGCAGTGCCGTCCTAGCGGGGAACTGGCCAGATACGCAGTATTTT.

The chain has TRBV29-1 and TRBJ1-2; 8 bases map to TRBD1. V was pared by 5 bases and J by 3 bases, with 2 bases of the junction left unmatched. The CDR3 sequence is 12 residues long. Germline lookup yields CDR1 SQVTM and CDR2 ANQGSEA. CDR3 sequence reads: CSVSQGDYGYTF. The CDR3 DNA is TGCAGCGTTTCACAGGGGGACTATGGCTACACCTTC.

The rearrangement joins TRBV27 to TRBJ2-7, with D tentatively TRBD1 (5 bases). Trimming took off 3 bases at V and 2 bases at J, with 11 bases between the two ends. Germline CDR1 MNHEY, CDR2 SMNVEV (reference sequence). The CDR3 has 14 amino acids. The CDR3 region has the DNA TGTGCCAGCAGTTTTCTCAGGGCCCCCTACGAGCAGTACTTC. Translated: CASSFLRAPYEQYF.

The rearrangement uses TRBV7-9 and TRBJ2-5, with a tentative D call TRBD1 (6 bases). V was trimmed by 1 base and J by 11 bases, leaving 17 bases between them. The length of the CDR3 is 14 residues. Germline V gives CDR1 SEHNR, CDR2 FQNEAQ (reference sequence). CDR3 sequence: CASSLVQGAREQYF. In DNA, the CDR3 is TGTGCCAGCAGCTTAGTACAGGGAGCTAGAGAGCAGTACTTC.